The 30 T cell receptor beta chains listed next were all sequenced from one sample in a study of T cells expressing NK-cell markers. TCRdb processed the 5' RACE reads again and assigns one entry to each CDR3 protein, with no DNA. The data show 150,000 to 200,000 distinct CDR3 sequences, and the top ten clones hold 20% to 25%. The source material was blood T cells: a sorted CD56 or NKG2C T cell subset, CD4+ or CD8+ T cells, or bulk PBMC T cells (not recorded which). Source of these receptors: a man aged 18-70 years in good health.

This chain links TRBV29-1 with TRBJ2-3; TCRdb's D gene call, TRBD1, goes unchecked for lack of DNA. Germline values: CDR1 SQVTM, CDR2 ANQGSEA. The CDR3 covers 14 residues. The CDR3 here is CSVAGDRVTDTQYF.

The chain joins TRBV2 to TRBJ2-5; TCRdb proposes TRBD2, but this gene call is untestable without DNA. The germline V gene has CDR1 SNHLY and CDR2 FYNNEI. The CDR3 spans 13 residues. CDR3 in amino acids: CASLDYIQETQYF.

The chain links TRBV6-1 to TRBJ2-2; TCRdb designates TRBD1, a call that cannot be tested without DNA. This CDR3 is 17 amino acids long. Germline loops: CDR1 MNHNS, CDR2 SASEGT. This CDR3 reads CASSHSRGQKNTGELFF.

V is TRBV20-1 and J is TRBJ1-1. CDR3 size: 15 residues. Germline CDR1 is DFQATT and CDR2 is SNEGSKA (reference sequence). The CDR3 loop is CSARDFRSYRPEAFF.

V and J are TRBV2 and TRBJ1-5. Germline loops: CDR1 SNHLY, CDR2 FYNNEI. CDR3 size: 17 residues. Here the CDR3 reads CASSEALLGLGKQPQHF.

The rearrangement links TRBV3-1 to TRBJ1-2; the D call from TCRdb, TRBD1, cannot be confirmed without DNA. The CDR3 has 15 amino acids. From germline, CDR1 is LGHDT and CDR2 YNNKEL (reference sequence). CDR3 loop: CASSQDRQWNYGYTF.

The rearrangement uses TRBV12-3 or TRBV12-4 and TRBJ1-5. This CDR3 contains 14 residues. The CDR3 here is CASSPLGLPQPQHF.

J is TRBJ2-5 and V is TRBV28; TCRdb's D call, TRBD2, is unchecked because there is no DNA. Germline CDR1 MDHEN, CDR2 SYDVKM. The CDR3 contains 15 residues. This CDR3 is CASTEGGLPQETQYF.

The chain is built from TRBV5-1 and TRBJ1-6; TCRdb outputs TRBD1, but without DNA this stays unchecked. The CDR3 is made up of 16 amino acids. From germline, CDR1 is SGHRS and CDR2 YFSETQ. CDR3: CASSWQGASYNSPLHF. Full variable domain (remainder filled in from reference TRBV5-1 and TRBJ1-6): KAGVTQTPRYLIKTRGQQVTLSCSPISGHRSVSWYQQTPGQGLQFLFEYFSETQRNKGNFPGRFSGRQFSNSRSEMNVSTLELGDSALYLCASSWQGASYNSPLHFGNGTRLTVT.

J is TRBJ2-2 and V is TRBV9. Germline assignment: CDR1 SGDLS and CDR2 YYNGEE. The CDR3 length is 13 residues. The CDR3 region is CASRPGTTGELFF. Variable domain in full (rest from reference TRBV9 and TRBJ2-2): DSGVTQTPKHLITATGQRVTLRCSPRSGDLSVYWYQQSLDQGLQFLIQYYNGEERAKGNILERFSAQQFPDLHSELNLSSLELGDSALYFCASRPGTTGELFFGEGSRLTVL.

The CDR3 reads CATSTRLAGAKNEQFF. The genes are TRBV15 and TRBJ2-1; TCRdb reports TRBD2, a call that lacks DNA to check it against. Germline V lookup: CDR1 LNHNV, CDR2 YYDKDF (reference sequence). This CDR3 region has 16 residues.

This chain connects TRBV7-9 to TRBJ1-5; TCRdb proposes TRBD1, but this gene call is untestable without DNA. Looked up from germline, CDR1 is SEHNR and CDR2 is FQNEAQ (reference sequence). The CDR3 has 16 residues. The chain's CDR3 is CASSLQVGDSNQPQHF.

The CDR3 spells CASSTTVAPSNTGELFF. V gene TRBV7-9 combines with J gene TRBJ2-2; TCRdb lists TRBD1, though no DNA is available to test this call. The CDR3 loop spans 17 amino acids. Germline CDR1 reads SEHNR; CDR2 reads FQNEAQ (reference sequence).

J is TRBJ2-7 and V is TRBV15. CDR1 LNHNV and CDR2 YYDKDF come from the germline V gene (reference sequence). The length of the CDR3 is 13 residues. The CDR3 sequence: CATSAARTYEQYF.

The rearrangement uses TRBV9 and TRBJ1-4; the D call from TCRdb, TRBD1, cannot be confirmed without DNA. The CDR3 contains 15 residues. Germline V gene data show CDR1 as SGDLS and CDR2 as YYNGEE. The CDR3 sequence is CASSASGTGEEKLFF.

This rearrangement joins TRBV28 to TRBJ1-1; as DNA is missing, the TRBD1 call by TCRdb cannot be tested. Germline V gives CDR1 MDHEN, CDR2 SYDVKM. This CDR3 has 14 residues. CDR3 sequence reads: CASSADRGYTEAFF.

The chain recombines TRBV7-9 with TRBJ2-4; TCRdb names TRBD1, which stays unverified in the absence of DNA. The CDR3 runs 15 residues. The germline V gene has CDR1 SEHNR and CDR2 FQNEAQ (reference sequence). This CDR3 is CASSPSGTRWDIQYF.

The genes are TRBV28 and TRBJ2-7; the D call of TRBD1 rests on TCRdb alone, since no DNA is present to check it. The CDR3 is made up of 14 amino acids. CDR1 and CDR2 (germline): MDHEN, SYDVKM. The chain's CDR3 is CASSLRGAFDEQYF.

The V and J genes are TRBV13 and TRBJ1-2. This CDR3 is built from 12 residues. Per the germline V gene, CDR1 is PRHDT and CDR2 is FYEKMQ (reference sequence). The chain's CDR3 is CASRSANYGYTF.

The rearrangement uses TRBV6-1 and TRBJ2-1. Germline V gene sequence: CDR1 MNHNS, CDR2 SASEGT. This CDR3 region has 15 residues. CDR3 protein: CASSESITRYNEQFF.

This chain connects TRBV11-2 to TRBJ2-3; TCRdb outputs TRBD2, but without DNA this stays unchecked. Germline V lookup: CDR1 SGHAT, CDR2 FQNNGV. The CDR3 sequence is 16 residues long. The CDR3 spells CASSSPSGVFTDTQYF.

CDR3: CASSPGQGEQFF. The J gene is TRBJ2-1, the V gene TRBV6-5; TCRdb picks TRBD1, but there is no DNA to check that call. Germline V gives CDR1 MNHEY, CDR2 SVGAGI. This CDR3 is 12 amino acids long.

CDR3 residues: CASSSRAGTDTQYF. The J gene is TRBJ2-3, the V gene TRBV27; checking the TCRdb D call of TRBD1 is not possible without DNA. This CDR3 spans 14 amino acids. Germline CDR1 reads MNHEY; CDR2 reads SMNVEV (reference sequence).

CDR3 protein: CASSPNGGTLSYEQYF. The V call is TRBV5-1, the J call TRBJ2-7; TCRdb names TRBD1, which stays unverified in the absence of DNA. The CDR3 totals 16 residues. Germline V gene lookup returns CDR1 SGHRS and CDR2 YFSETQ.

This chain joins TRBV9 and TRBJ2-2; TCRdb's D call, TRBD1, is unchecked because there is no DNA. CDR3 length equals 15 residues. Germline CDR1 and CDR2: SGDLS and YYNGEE. The CDR3 loop reads CASSFRAGVAGELFF.

The chain employs TRBV14 and TRBJ2-1. This CDR3 comprises 14 residues. Germline V CDR1 and CDR2: SGHDN, FVKESK. CDR3 region: CASSQEPIWFEQFF.

The V call is TRBV2, the J call TRBJ1-6. The CDR3 covers 15 residues. The germline gives CDR1 SNHLY, CDR2 FYNNEI. CDR3 protein: CASSVLDVSDSPLHF.

The chain has TRBV7-9 and TRBJ1-1; the D call from TCRdb, TRBD1, cannot be confirmed without DNA. The CDR3 totals 16 residues. CDR1 SEHNR and CDR2 FQNEAQ come from the germline V gene (reference sequence). Here the CDR3 reads CASSSTTENANTEAFF.

The V and J genes are TRBV14 and TRBJ2-1. CDR3 length equals 16 residues. Germline assignment: CDR1 SGHDN and CDR2 FVKESK. The CDR3: CASSQDQNSLYNEQFF.

V and J are TRBV3-1 and TRBJ2-3; TCRdb indicates TRBD2, and absent DNA this call remains unverified. The CDR3 is 15 amino acids. Germline CDR1 and CDR2: LGHDT and YNNKEL (reference sequence). The CDR3 region is CASSQPSATTDTQYF.